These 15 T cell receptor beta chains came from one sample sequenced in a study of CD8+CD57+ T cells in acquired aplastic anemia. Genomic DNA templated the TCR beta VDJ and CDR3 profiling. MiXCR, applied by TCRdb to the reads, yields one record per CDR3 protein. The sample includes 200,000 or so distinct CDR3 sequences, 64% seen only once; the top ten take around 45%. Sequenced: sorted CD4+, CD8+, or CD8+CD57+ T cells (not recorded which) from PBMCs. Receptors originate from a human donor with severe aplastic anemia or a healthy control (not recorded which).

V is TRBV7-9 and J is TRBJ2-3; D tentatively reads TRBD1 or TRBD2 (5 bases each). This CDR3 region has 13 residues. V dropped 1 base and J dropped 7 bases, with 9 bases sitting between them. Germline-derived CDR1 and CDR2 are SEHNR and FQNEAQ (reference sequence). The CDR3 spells CASSLGGGNTQYF. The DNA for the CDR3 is TGTGCCAGCAGCTTAGGTGGGGGAAATACGCAGTATTTT.

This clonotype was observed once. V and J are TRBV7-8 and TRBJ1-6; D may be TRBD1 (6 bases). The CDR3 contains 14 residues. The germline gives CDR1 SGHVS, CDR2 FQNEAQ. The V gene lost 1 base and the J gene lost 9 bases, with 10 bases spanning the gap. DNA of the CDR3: TGTGCCAGCAGCTTAGATCGACAGGCTTCACCCCTCCACTTT. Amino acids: CASSLDRQASPLHF.

CDR3 residues: CSASRRGTSGAEQFF. CDR3 nucleotides: TGCAGTGCTTCTCGTCGCGGGACTAGCGGGGCTGAGCAGTTCTTC. This chain connects TRBV20-1 to TRBJ2-1, with 13 bases identical to TRBD2. Germline CDR1 is DFQATT and CDR2 is SNEGSKA (reference sequence). Trimming took 5 bases from V and 9 from J; bases not matched to a gene: 10. The CDR3 totals 15 residues.

Here the CDR3 reads CSAGGEAHTEAFF. CDR3 coding DNA: TGCAGCGCAGGGGGGGAGGCGCACACTGAAGCTTTCTTT. The chain has TRBV20-1 and TRBJ1-1, with TRBD1 matching over 7 bases. In germline, CDR1 is DFQATT, CDR2 SNEGSKA (reference sequence). The CDR3 loop spans 13 amino acids.

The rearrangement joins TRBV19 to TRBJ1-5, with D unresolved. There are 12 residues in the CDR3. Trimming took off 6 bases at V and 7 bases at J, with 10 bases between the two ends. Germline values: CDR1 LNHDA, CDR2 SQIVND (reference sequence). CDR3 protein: CASSDYNQPQHF. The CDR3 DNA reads TGTGCCAGTAGCGACTACAACCAGCCCCAGCATTTT.

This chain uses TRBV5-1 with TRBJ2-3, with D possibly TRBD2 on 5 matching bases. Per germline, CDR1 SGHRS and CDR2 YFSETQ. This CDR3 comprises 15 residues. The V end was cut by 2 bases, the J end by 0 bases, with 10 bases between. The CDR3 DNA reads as TGCGCCAGCAGCTTCGGACTCCCTAGCACAGATACGCAGTATTTT. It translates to CASSFGLPSTDTQYF.

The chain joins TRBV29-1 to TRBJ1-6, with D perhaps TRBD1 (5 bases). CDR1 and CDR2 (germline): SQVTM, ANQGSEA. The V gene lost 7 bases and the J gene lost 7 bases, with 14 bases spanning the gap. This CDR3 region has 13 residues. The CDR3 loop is CSARDAPNSPLHF. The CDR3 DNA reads TGCAGCGCTCGGGACGCCCCAAATTCACCCCTCCACTTT.

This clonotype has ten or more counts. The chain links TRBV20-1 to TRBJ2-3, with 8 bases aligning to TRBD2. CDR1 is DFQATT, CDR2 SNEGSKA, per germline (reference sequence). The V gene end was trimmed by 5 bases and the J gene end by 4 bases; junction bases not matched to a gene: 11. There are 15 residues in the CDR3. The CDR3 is CSALIAGSAADTQYF. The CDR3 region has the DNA TGCAGTGCTCTTATAGCGGGGTCAGCTGCAGATACGCAGTATTTT.

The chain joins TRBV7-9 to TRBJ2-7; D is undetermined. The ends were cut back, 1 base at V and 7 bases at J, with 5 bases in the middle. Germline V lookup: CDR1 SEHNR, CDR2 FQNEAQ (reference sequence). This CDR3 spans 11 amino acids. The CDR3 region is CASSLGQEQYF. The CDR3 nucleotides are TGTGCCAGCAGCTTAGGTCAGGAGCAGTACTTC.

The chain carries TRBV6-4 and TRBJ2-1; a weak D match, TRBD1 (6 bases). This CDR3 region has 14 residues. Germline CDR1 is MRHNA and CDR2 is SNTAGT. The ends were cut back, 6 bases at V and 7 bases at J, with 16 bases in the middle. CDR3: CASSAQGPANEQFF. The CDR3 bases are TGTGCCAGCAGCGCACAGGGACCGGCAAATGAGCAGTTCTTC.

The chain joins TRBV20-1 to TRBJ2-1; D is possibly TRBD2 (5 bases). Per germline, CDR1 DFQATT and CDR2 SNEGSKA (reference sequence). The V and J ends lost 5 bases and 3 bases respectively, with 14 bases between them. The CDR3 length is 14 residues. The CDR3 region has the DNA TGCAGTGCTGGAGGCGGGCCCTACTACAATGAGCAGTTCTTC. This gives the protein CSAGGGPYYNEQFF.

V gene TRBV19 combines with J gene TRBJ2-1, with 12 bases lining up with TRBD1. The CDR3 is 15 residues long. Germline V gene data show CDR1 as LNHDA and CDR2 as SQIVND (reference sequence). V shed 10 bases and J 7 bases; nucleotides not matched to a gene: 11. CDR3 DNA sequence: TGTGCCACCGAACCCCCGGGACAGGGGGCGAATGAGCAGTTCTTC. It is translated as CATEPPGQGANEQFF.

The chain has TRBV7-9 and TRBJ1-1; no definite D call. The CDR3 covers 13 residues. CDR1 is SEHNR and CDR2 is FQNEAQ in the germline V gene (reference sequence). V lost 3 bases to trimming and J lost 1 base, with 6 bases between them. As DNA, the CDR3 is TGTGCCAGCAGCTTTCCGGGGAACACTGAAGCTTTCTTT. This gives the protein CASSFPGNTEAFF. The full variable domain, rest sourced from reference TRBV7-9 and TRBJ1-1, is DTGVSQNPRHKITKRGQNVTFRCDPISEHNRLYWYRQTLGQGPEFLTYFQNEAQLEKSRLLSDRFSAERPKGSFSTLEIQRTEQGDSAMYLCASSFPGNTEAFFGQGTRLTVV.

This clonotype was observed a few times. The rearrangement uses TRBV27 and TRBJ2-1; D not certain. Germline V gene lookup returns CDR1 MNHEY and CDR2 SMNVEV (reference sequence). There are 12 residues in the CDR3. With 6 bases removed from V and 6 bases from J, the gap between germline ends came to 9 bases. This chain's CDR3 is CASSRGINEQFF. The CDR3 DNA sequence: TGTGCCAGCAGCCGTGGTATCAATGAGCAGTTCTTC.

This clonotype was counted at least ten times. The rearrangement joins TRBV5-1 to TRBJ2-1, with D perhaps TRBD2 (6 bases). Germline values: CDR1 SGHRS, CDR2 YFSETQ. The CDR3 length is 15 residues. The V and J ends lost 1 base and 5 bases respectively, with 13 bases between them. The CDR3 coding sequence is TGCGCCAGCAGCTTGAGGCGGGACGCTAACAATGAGCAGTTCTTC. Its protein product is CASSLRRDANNEQFF.